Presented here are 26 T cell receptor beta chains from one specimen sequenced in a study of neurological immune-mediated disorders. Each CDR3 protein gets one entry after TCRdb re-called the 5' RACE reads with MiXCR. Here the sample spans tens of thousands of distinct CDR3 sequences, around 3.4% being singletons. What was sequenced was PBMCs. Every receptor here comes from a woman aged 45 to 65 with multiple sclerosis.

CDR3 sequence (DNA): TGTGCCAGCAGCTTAGATCCAGCGAACACCGGGGAGCTGTTTTTT. Residues: CASSLDPANTGELFF. This sequence joins TRBV7-2 and TRBJ2-2; D unclear. In germline, CDR1 is SGHTA, CDR2 FQGNSA. The ends were cut back, 1 base at V and 0 bases at J, with 6 bases in the middle. The CDR3 is made up of 15 amino acids.

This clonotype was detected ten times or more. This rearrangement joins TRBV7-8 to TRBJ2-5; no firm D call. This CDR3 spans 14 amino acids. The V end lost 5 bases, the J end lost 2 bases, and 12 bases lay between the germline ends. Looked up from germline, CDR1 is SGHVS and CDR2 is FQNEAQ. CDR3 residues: CASSKSEKQETQYF. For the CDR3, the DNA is TGTGCCAGCAGCAAATCCGAGAAACAAGAGACCCAGTACTTC.

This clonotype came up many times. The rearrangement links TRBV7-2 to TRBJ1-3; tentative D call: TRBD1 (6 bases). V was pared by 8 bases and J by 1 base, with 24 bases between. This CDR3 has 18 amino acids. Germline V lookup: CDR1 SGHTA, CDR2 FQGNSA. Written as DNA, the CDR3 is TGTGCCAGCGTCCGGGACACAGCATCCCCAACTTCTGGAAACACCATATATTTT. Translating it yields CASVRDTASPTSGNTIYF.

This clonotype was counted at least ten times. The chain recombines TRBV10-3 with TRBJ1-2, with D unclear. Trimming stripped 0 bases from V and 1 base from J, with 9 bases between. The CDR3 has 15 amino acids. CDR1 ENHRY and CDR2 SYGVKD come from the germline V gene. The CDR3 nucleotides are TGTGCCATCAGTGAGTCGGGAGGCAATAACTATGGCTACACCTTC. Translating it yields CAISESGGNNYGYTF.

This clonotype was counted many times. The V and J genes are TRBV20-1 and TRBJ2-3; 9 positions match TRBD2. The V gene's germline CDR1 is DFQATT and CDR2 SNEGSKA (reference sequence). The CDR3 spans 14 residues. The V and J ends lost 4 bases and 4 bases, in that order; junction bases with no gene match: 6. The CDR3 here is CSAKAGGPADTQYF. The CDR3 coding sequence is TGCAGTGCTAAGGCGGGGGGGCCTGCAGATACGCAGTATTTT.

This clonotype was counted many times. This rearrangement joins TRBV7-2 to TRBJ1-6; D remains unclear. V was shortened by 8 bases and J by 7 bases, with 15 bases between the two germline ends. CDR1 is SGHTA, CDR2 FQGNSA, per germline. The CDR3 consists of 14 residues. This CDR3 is CASARRAWNSPLHF. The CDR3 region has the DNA TGTGCCAGCGCTCGGCGGGCTTGGAATTCACCCCTCCACTTT.

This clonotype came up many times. The CDR3 sequence: CASSLLIGTAPYEQYF. The CDR3 coding sequence is TGTGCCAGCAGCTTGCTCATCGGGACAGCTCCTTACGAGCAGTACTTC. This rearrangement joins TRBV5-5 to TRBJ2-7; 7 bases agree with TRBD1. V lost 1 base, J lost 4 bases, and 11 bases stayed unmatched. The germline gives CDR1 SGHKS, CDR2 YYEKEE (reference sequence). The CDR3 is 16 residues long.

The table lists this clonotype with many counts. The CDR3 coding sequence is TGCAGTGCTAGAGACGCGACTAGCGGAAAAGAGACCCAGTACTTC. Protein product: CSARDATSGKETQYF. The chain is built from TRBV20-1 and TRBJ2-5; TRBD2 matches 9 bases. There are 15 residues in the CDR3. After removal of 0 bases from V and 3 bases from J, the junction contained 5 bases not matched to a gene. CDR1 and CDR2 from the germline V gene are DFQATT and SNEGSKA (reference sequence).

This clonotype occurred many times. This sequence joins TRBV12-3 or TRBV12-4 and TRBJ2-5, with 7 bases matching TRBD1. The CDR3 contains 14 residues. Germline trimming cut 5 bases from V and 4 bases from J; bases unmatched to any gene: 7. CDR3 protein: CASSPRTGLETQYF. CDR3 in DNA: TGTGCCAGCAGTCCCCGGACAGGTTTAGAGACCCAGTACTTC.

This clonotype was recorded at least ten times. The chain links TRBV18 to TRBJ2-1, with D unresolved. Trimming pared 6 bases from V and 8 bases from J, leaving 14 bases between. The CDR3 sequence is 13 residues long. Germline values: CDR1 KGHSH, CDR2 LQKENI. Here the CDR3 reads CASSLMLEDEQFF. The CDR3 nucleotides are TGTGCCAGCTCGCTTATGCTCGAGGATGAGCAGTTCTTC.

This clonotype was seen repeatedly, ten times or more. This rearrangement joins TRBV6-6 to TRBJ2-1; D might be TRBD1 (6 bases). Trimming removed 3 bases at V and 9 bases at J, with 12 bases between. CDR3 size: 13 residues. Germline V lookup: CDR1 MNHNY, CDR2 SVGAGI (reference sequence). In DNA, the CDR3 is TGTGCCAGCAGTTATTTACAGGGTTTTGAGCAGTTCTTC. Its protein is CASSYLQGFEQFF.

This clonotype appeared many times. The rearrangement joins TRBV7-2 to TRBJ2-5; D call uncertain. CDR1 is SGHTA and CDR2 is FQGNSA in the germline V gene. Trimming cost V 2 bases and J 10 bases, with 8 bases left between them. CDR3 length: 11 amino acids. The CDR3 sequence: CASSLMGGQYF. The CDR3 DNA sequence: TGTGCCAGCAGCTTAATGGGCGGCCAGTACTTC.

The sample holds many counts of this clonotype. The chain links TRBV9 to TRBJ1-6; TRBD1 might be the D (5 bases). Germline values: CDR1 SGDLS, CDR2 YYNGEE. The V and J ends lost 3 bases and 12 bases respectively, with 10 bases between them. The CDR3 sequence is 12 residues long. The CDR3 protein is CASSAGDLPLHF. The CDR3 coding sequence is TGTGCCAGCAGCGCCGGGGACCTACCCCTCCACTTT.

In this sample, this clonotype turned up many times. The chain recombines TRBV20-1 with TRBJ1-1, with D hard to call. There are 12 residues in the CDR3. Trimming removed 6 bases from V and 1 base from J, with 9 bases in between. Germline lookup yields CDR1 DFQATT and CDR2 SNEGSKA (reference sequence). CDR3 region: CSAISTNTEAFF. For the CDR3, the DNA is TGCAGTGCCATCTCAACGAACACTGAAGCTTTCTTT.

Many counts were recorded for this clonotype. The CDR3 bases are TGTGCCAGCAGCTTAAGGGACAGCAGGGGAGGGGATACGCAGTATTTT. This sequence encodes CASSLRDSRGGDTQYF. The chain has TRBV7-6 and TRBJ2-3; tentatively, D is TRBD1 or TRBD2 (7 bases each). Deletions cut 2 bases from V and 6 bases from J, with 18 bases between. The CDR3 contains 16 residues. Germline assignment: CDR1 SGHVS and CDR2 FNYEAQ.

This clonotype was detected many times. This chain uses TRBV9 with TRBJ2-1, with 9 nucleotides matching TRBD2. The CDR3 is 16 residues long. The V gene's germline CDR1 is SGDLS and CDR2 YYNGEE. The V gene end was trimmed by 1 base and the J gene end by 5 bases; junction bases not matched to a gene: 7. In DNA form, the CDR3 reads TGTGCCAGCAGCGTAAGCGGGCGGGGGGGCAACAATGAGCAGTTCTTC. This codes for CASSVSGRGGNNEQFF.

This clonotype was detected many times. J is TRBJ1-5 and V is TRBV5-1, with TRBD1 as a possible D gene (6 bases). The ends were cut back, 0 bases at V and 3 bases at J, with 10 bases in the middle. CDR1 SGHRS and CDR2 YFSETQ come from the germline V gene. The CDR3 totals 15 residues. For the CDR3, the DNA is TGCGCCAGCAGCTTGGACGGACAGCTCAATCAGCCCCAGCATTTT. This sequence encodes CASSLDGQLNQPQHF.

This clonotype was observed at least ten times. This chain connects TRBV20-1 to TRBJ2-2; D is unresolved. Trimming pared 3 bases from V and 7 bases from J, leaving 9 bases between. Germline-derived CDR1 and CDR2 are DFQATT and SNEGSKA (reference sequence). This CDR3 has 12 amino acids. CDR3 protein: CSARGLGGELFF. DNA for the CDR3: TGCAGTGCTAGGGGGTTGGGCGGGGAGCTGTTTTTT.

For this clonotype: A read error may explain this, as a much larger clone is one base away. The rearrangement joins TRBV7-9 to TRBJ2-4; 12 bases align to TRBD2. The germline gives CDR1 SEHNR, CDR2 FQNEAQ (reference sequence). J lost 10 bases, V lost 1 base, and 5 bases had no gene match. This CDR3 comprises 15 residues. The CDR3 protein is CASSLVRLAGEIQYF. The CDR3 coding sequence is TGTGCCAGCAGCTTAGTCCGACTAGCGGGGGAAATTCAGTACTTC. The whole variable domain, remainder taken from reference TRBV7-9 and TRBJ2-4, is DTGVSQNPRHKITKRGQNVTFRCDPISEHNRLYWYRQTLGQGPEFLTYFQNEAQLEKSRLLSDRFSAERPKGSFSTLEIQRTEQGDSAMYLCASSLVRLAGEIQYFGAGTRLSVL.

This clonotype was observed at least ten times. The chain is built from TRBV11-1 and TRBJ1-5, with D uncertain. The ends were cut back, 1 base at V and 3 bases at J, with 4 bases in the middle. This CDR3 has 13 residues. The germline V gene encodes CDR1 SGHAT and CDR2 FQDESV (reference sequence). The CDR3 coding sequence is TGTGCCAGCAGCTTAGAACCCAATCAGCCCCAGCATTTT. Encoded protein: CASSLEPNQPQHF.

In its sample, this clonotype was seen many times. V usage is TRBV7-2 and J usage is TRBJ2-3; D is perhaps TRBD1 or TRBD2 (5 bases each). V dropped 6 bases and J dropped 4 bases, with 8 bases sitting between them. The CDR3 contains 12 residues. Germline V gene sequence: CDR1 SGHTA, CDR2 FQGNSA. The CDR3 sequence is CASRQDSDTQYF. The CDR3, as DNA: TGTGCCAGCAGACAGGACTCAGATACGCAGTATTTT.

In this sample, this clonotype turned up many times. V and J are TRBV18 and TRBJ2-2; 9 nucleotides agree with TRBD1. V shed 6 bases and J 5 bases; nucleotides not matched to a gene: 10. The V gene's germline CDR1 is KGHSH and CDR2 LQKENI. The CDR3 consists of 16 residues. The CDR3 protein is CASSLTGTGRTGELFF. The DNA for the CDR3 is TGTGCCAGCTCCCTAACTGGGACAGGGAGGACCGGGGAGCTGTTTTTT.

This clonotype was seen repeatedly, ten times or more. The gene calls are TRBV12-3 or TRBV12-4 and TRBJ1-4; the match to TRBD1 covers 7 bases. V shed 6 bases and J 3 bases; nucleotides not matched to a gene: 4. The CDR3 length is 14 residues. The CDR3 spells CASSRQGSNEKLFF. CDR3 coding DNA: TGTGCCAGCAGCAGACAGGGATCTAATGAAAAACTGTTTTTT.

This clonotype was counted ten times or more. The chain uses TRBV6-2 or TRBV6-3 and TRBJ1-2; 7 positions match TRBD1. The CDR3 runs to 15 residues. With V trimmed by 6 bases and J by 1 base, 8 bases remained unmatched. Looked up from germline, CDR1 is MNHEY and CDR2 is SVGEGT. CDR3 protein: CASRPPGQNNYGYTF. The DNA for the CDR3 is TGTGCCAGCAGGCCCCCGGGACAGAATAACTATGGCTACACCTTC.

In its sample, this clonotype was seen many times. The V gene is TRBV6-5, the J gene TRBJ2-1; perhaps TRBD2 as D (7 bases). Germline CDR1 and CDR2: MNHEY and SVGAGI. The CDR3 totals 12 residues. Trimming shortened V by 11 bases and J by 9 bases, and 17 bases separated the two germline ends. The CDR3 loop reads CALGGVDGEQFF. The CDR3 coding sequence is TGTGCCTTAGGGGGGGTCGATGGTGAGCAGTTCTTC.

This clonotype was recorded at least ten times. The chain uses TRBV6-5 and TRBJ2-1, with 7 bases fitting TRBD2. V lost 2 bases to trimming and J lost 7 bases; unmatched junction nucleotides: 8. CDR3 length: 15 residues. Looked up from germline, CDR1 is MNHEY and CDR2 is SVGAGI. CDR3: CASSYMASGKNEQFF. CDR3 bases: TGTGCCAGCAGTTACATGGCTAGCGGAAAAAATGAGCAGTTCTTC.